This T cell receptor (beta chain) was sequenced in a study of liver allograft versus peripheral blood T cells. Study as a whole: A comparison was made between T cell receptor repertoires in transplanted livers and those in recipients' peripheral blood.

Findings and limits, study-wide: Reports indicated that T cell receptor repertoires inside liver allografts differed from those in peripheral blood.

This CDR3 contains 12 residues. Trimming took off 0 bases at V and 15 bases at J, with 10 bases between the two ends. CDR1 and CDR2 from the germline V gene are SGHKS and YYEKEE (reference sequence). A single record per CDR3 protein comes from TCRdb applying MiXCR to the reads. The table lists about 8,400 distinct CDR3 sequences, 17% of them singletons. The sample holds a few counts of this clonotype. What it recognizes is unknown. This sequence was found in a human patient who had a liver transplant. Some T cells may originate from the graft donor. V is TRBV5-5 and J is TRBJ1-6; D is undetermined. DNA for the CDR3: TGTGCCAGCAGCTTGGACAGTTGGGGCCTCCACTTT. This gives the protein CASSLDSWGLHF.